The 21 T cell receptor beta chains below come from one sample, sequenced in a study of T cell responses to AZD1222 COVID-19 vaccine. Method: immunoSEQ multiplex PCR; TCRdb's copy keeps in-frame clones and lacks some. The sample includes some 130,000 clones, around 92% seen only once; the top ten take around 3.5%. The sequenced sample was peripheral blood, obtained 28 days after the second AZD1222 dose. The receptors come from an adult who received the AZD1222 COVID-19 vaccine.

The genes are TRBV30 and TRBJ1-4; 10 positions match TRBD1. The germline CDR1 and CDR2 sequences are GTSNPN and SVGIG (reference sequence). This CDR3 spans 13 amino acids. V lost 8 bases, J lost 8 bases, and 8 bases stayed unmatched. CDR3 nucleotides: TGTGCCGGCACCGGGACAGGGGTCGAAAAACTGTTTTTT. This codes for CAGTGTGVEKLFF.

J is TRBJ2-1 and V is TRBV5-1; 11 bases line up with TRBD2. The ends lost 0 bases at V and 6 bases at J; junction bases unmatched: 2. Germline V gene lookup returns CDR1 SGHRS and CDR2 YFSETQ. The CDR3 is 15 residues long. The CDR3 DNA follows: TGCGCCAGCAGCTTGGTAGCGGGAGGGGGCAATGAGCAGTTCTTC. Residues: CASSLVAGGGNEQFF.

The gene calls are TRBV19 and TRBJ1-5; maybe TRBD1 (5 bases). Between the trimmed V and J ends, which lost 6 bases and 3 bases, there was a span of 9 bases. Germline V gene lookup returns CDR1 LNHDA and CDR2 SQIVND (reference sequence). The CDR3 has 13 amino acids. The CDR3 nucleotides read TGTGCCAGTAGCGACAGTTACAATCAGCCCCAGCATTTT. Translation gives CASSDSYNQPQHF.

J is TRBJ2-7 and V is TRBV11-2; D gene ambiguous. V gave up 3 bases and J gave up 3 bases, with 9 bases separating them. This CDR3 contains 13 residues. Per the germline V gene, CDR1 is SGHAT and CDR2 is FQNNGV. This chain's CDR3 is CASSFPADYEQYF. The DNA for the CDR3 is TGTGCCAGCAGCTTCCCTGCAGACTACGAGCAGTACTTC.

The J gene is TRBJ1-5, the V gene TRBV4-1, with a possible D match to TRBD1 (6 bases). The CDR3 is made up of 14 amino acids. V lost 1 base and J lost 6, with 10 bases in between. CDR1 is MGHRA and CDR2 is YSYEKL in the germline V gene. The CDR3 protein is CASSQAQGPQPQHF. The CDR3 bases are TGCGCCAGCAGCCAAGCGCAGGGGCCTCAGCCCCAGCATTTT.

The J gene is TRBJ1-5, the V gene TRBV3-1 (or the pseudogene TRBV3-2), with D perhaps matching TRBD1 (5 bases). Trimming took 4 bases from V and 7 from J, leaving 17 bases between them. The CDR3 runs 15 residues. Germline values: CDR1 LGHDT, CDR2 YNNKEL (reference sequence). DNA of the CDR3: TGTGCCAGCAGCCCCTCCTTAGGGGCCGGCCAGCCCCAGCATTTT. Its translation: CASSPSLGAGQPQHF.

This chain uses TRBV28 with TRBJ2-2; weak D call: TRBD2 (6 bases). The germline gives CDR1 MDHEN, CDR2 SYDVKM. The CDR3 covers 15 residues. The ends were cut back, 3 bases at V and 6 bases at J, with 14 bases in the middle. The DNA for the CDR3 is TGTGCCAGCAGTTTTCCCGGGAGCGCCGCCGGGGAGCTGTTTTTT. As protein: CASSFPGSAAGELFF.

The rearrangement uses TRBV10-3 and TRBJ2-2, with D possibly TRBD2 on 5 matching bases. This CDR3 is built from 10 residues. V was clipped by 10 bases and J by 5 bases, with 5 bases between them. Germline-derived CDR1 and CDR2 are ENHRY and SYGVKD. DNA for the CDR3: TGTGCCAGGGAGACCGGGGAGCTGTTTTTT. Protein product: CARETGELFF.

This rearrangement joins TRBV25-1 to TRBJ2-5; TRBD1 aligns across 7 bases. CDR3 length: 15 residues. Trimming removed 1 base from V and 4 bases from J; junction bases left unmatched: 6. The germline V gene encodes CDR1 MGHDK and CDR2 SYGVNS. CDR3 coding DNA: TGTGCCAGCAGTGAATGGGGCAGGGGGTCAGAGACCCAGTACTTC. Translating gives CASSEWGRGSETQYF.

This chain links TRBV12-3 or TRBV12-4 with TRBJ1-5; D uncertain. V was clipped by 1 base and J by 6 bases, with 4 bases between them. This CDR3 spans 12 amino acids. The CDR3 coding sequence is TGTGCCAGCAGTTTAGGCAGTCAGCCCCAGCATTTT. Amino acids: CASSLGSQPQHF.

The chain joins TRBV19 to TRBJ1-5; D is perhaps TRBD1 (6 bases). Germline assignment: CDR1 LNHDA and CDR2 SQIVND (reference sequence). V gave up 7 bases and J gave up 5 bases, with 15 bases separating them. The CDR3 length is 14 residues. CDR3 nucleotides: TGTGCCAGTACCAGCGGGGGGGCGCATCAGCCCCAGCATTTT. This translates into CASTSGGAHQPQHF.

V and J are TRBV10-3 and TRBJ1-2, with TRBD1 as a possible D gene (5 bases). Deletions cut 6 bases from V and 2 bases from J, with 10 bases between. Germline CDR1 is ENHRY and CDR2 is SYGVKD. The CDR3 runs to 13 residues. The CDR3 coding sequence is TGTGCCATCAGCACGGGGCTAAACTATGGCTACACCTTC. It yields the protein CAISTGLNYGYTF.

This clone was seen only a few times. The rearrangement joins TRBV6-2 or TRBV6-3 to TRBJ1-1; D not certain. CDR1 is MNHEY, CDR2 SVGEGT, per germline. Trimming removed 6 bases from V and 6 bases from J, with 20 bases in between. The CDR3 totals 15 residues. The CDR3 sequence: CASSPLGRWEAEAFF. The DNA of the CDR3 is TGTGCCAGCAGCCCTTTGGGTAGGTGGGAGGCTGAAGCTTTCTTT.

The CDR3 sequence is CASRGGTENTEAFF. CDR3 bases: TGTGCCAGCAGGGGCGGGACGGAGAACACTGAAGCTTTCTTT. This sequence joins TRBV6-5 and TRBJ1-1; tentatively, D is TRBD1 (5 bases). The germline CDR1 and CDR2 sequences are MNHEY and SVGAGI. Trimming cost V 6 bases and J 1 base, with 12 bases left between them. This CDR3 is 14 amino acids long.

This rearrangement joins TRBV11-3 to TRBJ2-3; D perhaps matches TRBD1 (5 bases). V lost 1 base and J 1 base, leaving 6 bases between the germline ends. This CDR3 has 14 residues. The germline gives CDR1 SGHNT, CDR2 YENEEA. CDR3 protein: CASSLGGGTDTQYF. The CDR3 coding sequence is TGTGCCAGCAGCTTAGGGGGCGGCACAGATACGCAGTATTTT.

The CDR3 loop reads CATSRDVTSGNTIYF. CDR3 sequence (DNA): TGTGCCACCAGCAGAGATGTGACTTCTGGAAACACCATATATTTT. This chain connects TRBV15 to TRBJ1-3; no clear D. The germline V gene encodes CDR1 LNHNV and CDR2 YYDKDF (reference sequence). CDR3 length: 15 residues. Deletions cut 0 bases from V and 1 base from J, with 7 bases between. The variable domain in full, with the rest retrieved from reference TRBV15 and TRBJ1-3, is DAMVIQNPRYQVTQFGKPVTLSCSQTLNHNVMYWYQQKSSQAPKLLFHYYDKDFNNEADTPDNFQSRRPNTSFCFLDIRSPGLGDTAMYLCATSRDVTSGNTIYFGEGSWLTVV.

The chain links TRBV20-1 to TRBJ1-1, with D uncertain. Trimming removed 3 bases from V and 8 bases from J, with 16 bases in between. The CDR3 has 13 residues. CDR1 is DFQATT and CDR2 is SNEGSKA in the germline V gene (reference sequence). CDR3 DNA: TGCAGTGCTAGTTTCCCCTTGTCGATCGAAGCTTTCTTT. The encoded protein is CSASFPLSIEAFF.

The V call is TRBV25-1, the J call TRBJ1-6, with 10 nucleotides matching TRBD1. J gave up 4 bases and V 4 bases, and 10 bases lay outside the gene matches. CDR1 and CDR2 from the germline V gene are MGHDK and SYGVNS. The CDR3 contains 18 residues. The CDR3 DNA follows: TGTGCCAGCAGTGCATTTTCCGGGACAGGGGTTTATAATTCACCCCTCCACTTT. Its protein product is CASSAFSGTGVYNSPLHF. Looking up the rest from reference TRBV25-1 and TRBJ1-6 gives the full variable domain: EADIYQTPRYLVIGTGKKITLECSQTMGHDKMYWYQQDPGMELHLIHYSYGVNSTEKGDLSSESTVSRIRTEHFPLTLESARPSHTSQYLCASSAFSGTGVYNSPLHFGNGTRLTVT.

V is TRBV12-3 or TRBV12-4 and J is TRBJ1-2, with 7 bases fitting TRBD1. V lost 5 bases to trimming and J lost 1 base; unmatched junction nucleotides: 1. The CDR3 runs 13 residues. The CDR3 region has the DNA TGTGCCAGCAGTACAGGGGTTAACTATGGCTACACCTTC. Amino acids: CASSTGVNYGYTF.

V and J are TRBV4-2 and TRBJ2-7; the match to TRBD2 covers 10 bases. The CDR3 consists of 14 residues. J was trimmed by 7 bases and V by 1 base; bases with no gene match: 4. The germline V gene encodes CDR1 LGHNA and CDR2 YNFKEQ. In DNA, the CDR3 is TGTGCCAGCAGCCAAGCTCTAGCGGGAGTAGAGCAGTACTTC. It yields the protein CASSQALAGVEQYF.

The V and J genes are TRBV19 and TRBJ2-1; TRBD2 matches at 7 bases. CDR1 and CDR2 (germline): LNHDA, SQIVND (reference sequence). V gave up 8 bases and J gave up 4 bases; unmatched junction bases: 8. The CDR3 is 14 amino acids. The CDR3 DNA reads TGTGCCAGTCGAGGGAGGGAAATATACAATGAGCAGTTCTTC. Translating it yields CASRGREIYNEQFF.